This T cell receptor beta chain was documented in a study of blood T cell repertoires in COVID-19. Original processing methods: Amplified reference gene primers provided the basis for estimating nucleated cell counts. Repertoires were generated with immunoSEQ multiplex PCR, while TCRdb's copy carries only in-frame clones and drops some. That table furnishes V, J and clone size, whereas the DNA furnished D and trimming. The table shows 230,000 or so clones, with roughly 85% occurring only once. Clinical histories supplied by participants themselves formed the basis of cohort assignment. Exposed participants encountered a COVID-19 case during the 2 weeks preceding study entry. Losses at the gene ends were 4 bases for V and 4 bases for J; bases not matched to a gene: 2. Germline V gives CDR1 SGHRS, CDR2 YFSETQ. The CDR3 loop spans 14 amino acids.

This TCR was sampled from a woman between 45 and 60 years old who had been exposed to COVID-19. Sequencing was done on a sample of PBMCs or T cells enriched from blood (not recorded which). The chain joins TRBV5-1 to TRBJ2-7; 13 bases fit TRBD2. The CDR3 DNA reads TGCGCCAGCAGCCAGGGACTAGCGGGATACGAGCAGTACTTC. It yields the protein CASSQGLAGYEQYF. Variable domain in full (rest from reference TRBV5-1 and TRBJ2-7): KAGVTQTPRYLIKTRGQQVTLSCSPISGHRSVSWYQQTPGQGLQFLFEYFSETQRNKGNFPGRFSGRQFSNSRSEMNVSTLELGDSALYLCASSQGLAGYEQYFGPGTRLTVT.